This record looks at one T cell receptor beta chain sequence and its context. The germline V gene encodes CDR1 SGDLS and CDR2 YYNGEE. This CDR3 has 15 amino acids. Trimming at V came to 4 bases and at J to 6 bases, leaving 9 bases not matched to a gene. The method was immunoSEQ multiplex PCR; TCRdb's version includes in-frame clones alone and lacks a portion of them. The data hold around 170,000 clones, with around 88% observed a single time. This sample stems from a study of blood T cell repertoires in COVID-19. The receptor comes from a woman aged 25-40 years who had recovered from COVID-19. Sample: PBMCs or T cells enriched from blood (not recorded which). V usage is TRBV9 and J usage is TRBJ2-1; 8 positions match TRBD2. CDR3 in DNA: TGTGCCAGCAGCTTGGGGCGGGAGGAGATCAATGAGCAGTTCTTC. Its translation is CASSLGREEINEQFF.